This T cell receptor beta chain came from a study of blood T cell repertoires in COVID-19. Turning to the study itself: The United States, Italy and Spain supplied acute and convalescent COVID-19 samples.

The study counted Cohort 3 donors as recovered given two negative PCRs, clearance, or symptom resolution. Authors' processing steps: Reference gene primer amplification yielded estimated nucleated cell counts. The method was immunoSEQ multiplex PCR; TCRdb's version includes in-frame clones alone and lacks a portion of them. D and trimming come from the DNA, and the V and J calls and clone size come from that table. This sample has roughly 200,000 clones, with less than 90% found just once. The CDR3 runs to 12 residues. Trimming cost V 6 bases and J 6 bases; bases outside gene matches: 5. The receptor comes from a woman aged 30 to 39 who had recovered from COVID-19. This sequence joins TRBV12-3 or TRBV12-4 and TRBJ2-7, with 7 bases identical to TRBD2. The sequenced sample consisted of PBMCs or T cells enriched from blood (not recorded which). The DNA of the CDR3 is TGTGCCAGCAGCGGACTAGTTTCCGAGCAGTACTTC. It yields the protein CASSGLVSEQYF.